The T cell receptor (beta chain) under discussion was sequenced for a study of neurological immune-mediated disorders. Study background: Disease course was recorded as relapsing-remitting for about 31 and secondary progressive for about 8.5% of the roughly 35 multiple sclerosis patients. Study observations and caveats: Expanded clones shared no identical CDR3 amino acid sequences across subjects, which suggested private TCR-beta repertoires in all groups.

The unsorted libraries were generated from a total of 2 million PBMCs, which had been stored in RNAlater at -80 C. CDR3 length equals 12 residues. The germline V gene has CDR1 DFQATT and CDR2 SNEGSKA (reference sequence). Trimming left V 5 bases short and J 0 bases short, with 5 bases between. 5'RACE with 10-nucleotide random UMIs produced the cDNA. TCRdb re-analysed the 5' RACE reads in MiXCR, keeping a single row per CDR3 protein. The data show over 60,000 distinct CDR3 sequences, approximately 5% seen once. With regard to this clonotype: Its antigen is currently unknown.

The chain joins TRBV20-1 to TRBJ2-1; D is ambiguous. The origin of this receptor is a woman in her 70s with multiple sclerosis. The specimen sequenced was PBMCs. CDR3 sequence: CSADGSYNEQFF. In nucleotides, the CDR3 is TGCAGTGCTGATGGCTCCTACAATGAGCAGTTCTTC.